This T cell receptor (beta chain) appears in the sequencing data of a study of blood T cell repertoires in COVID-19. Whole-study context: Cohort 3 recovery required two negative PCRs, clearance, or symptom resolution. The cDNA or gDNA used as material had been derived from T cells, B-cell-depleted T cells, or PBMCs.

Assay: immunoSEQ multiplex PCR; the TCRdb copy retains only in-frame clones and omits some. The sample includes over 200,000 clones, 80% to 90% seen only once; the top ten take over 3%. V was pared by 5 bases and J by 4 bases, with 9 bases of the junction left unmatched. Germline loops: CDR1 LNHDA, CDR2 SQIVND (reference sequence). This CDR3 has 15 amino acids. The sample was PBMCs or T cells enriched from blood (not recorded which). V is TRBV19 and J is TRBJ2-3; 7 nucleotides match TRBD2. The clonotype was recovered from a woman between 45 and 60 years old in a cohort exposed to, infected with or recovered from COVID-19 (not recorded which). This CDR3 is CASSWSSGAADTQYF. The CDR3 nucleotides read TGTGCCAGTAGTTGGTCCAGCGGGGCGGCAGATACGCAGTATTTT.